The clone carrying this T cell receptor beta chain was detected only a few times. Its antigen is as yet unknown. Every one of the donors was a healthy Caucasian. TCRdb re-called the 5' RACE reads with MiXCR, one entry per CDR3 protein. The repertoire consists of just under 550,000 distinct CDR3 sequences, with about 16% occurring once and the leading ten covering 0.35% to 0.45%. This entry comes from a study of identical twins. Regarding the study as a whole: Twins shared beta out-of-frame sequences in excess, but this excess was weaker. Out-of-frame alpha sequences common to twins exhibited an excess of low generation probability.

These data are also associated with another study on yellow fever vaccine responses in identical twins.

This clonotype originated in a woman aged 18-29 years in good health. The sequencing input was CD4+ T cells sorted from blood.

CDR3 amino acids: CASSKRTSGGADTQYF. The CDR3 DNA is TGCGCCAGCAGCAAGAGGACTAGCGGGGGAGCAGATACGCAGTATTTT. The V gene is TRBV5-1, the J gene TRBJ2-3; TRBD2 agrees at 13 bases. The CDR3 loop spans 16 amino acids. V shed 4 bases and J 4 bases; nucleotides not matched to a gene: 6. Germline V CDR1 and CDR2: SGHRS, YFSETQ.